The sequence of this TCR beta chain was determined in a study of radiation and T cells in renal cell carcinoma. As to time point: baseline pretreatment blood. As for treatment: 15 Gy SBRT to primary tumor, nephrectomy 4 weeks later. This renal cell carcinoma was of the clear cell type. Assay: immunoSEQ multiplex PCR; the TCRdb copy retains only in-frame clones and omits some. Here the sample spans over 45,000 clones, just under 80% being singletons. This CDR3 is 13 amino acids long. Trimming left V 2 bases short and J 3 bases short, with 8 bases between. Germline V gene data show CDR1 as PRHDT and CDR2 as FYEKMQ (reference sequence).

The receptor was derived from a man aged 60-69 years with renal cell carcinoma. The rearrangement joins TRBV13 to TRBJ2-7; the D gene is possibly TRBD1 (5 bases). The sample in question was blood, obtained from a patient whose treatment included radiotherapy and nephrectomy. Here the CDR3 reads CASSLSQGYEQYF. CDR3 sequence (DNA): TGTGCCAGCAGCTTATCCCAGGGCTACGAGCAGTACTTC. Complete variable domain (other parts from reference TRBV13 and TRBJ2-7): AAGVIQSPRHLIKEKRETATLKCYPIPRHDTVYWYQQGPGQDPQFLISFYEKMQSDKGSIPDRFSAQQFSDYHSELNMSSLELGDSALYFCASSLSQGYEQYFGPGTRLTVT.